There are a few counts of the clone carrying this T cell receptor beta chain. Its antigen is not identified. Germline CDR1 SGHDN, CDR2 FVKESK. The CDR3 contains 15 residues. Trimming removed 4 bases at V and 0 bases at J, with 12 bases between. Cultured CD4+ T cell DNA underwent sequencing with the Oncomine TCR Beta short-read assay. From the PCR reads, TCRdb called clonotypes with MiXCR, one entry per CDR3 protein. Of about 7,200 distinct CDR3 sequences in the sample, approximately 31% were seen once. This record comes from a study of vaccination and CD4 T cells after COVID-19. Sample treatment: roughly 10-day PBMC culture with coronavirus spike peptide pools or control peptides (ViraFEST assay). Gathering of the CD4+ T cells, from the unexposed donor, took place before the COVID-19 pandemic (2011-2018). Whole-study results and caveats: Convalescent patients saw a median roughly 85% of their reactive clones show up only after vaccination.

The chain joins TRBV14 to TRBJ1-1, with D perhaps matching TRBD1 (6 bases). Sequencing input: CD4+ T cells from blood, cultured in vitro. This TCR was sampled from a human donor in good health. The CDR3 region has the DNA TGTGCCAGCAGCCCAGCAGGGGCTCTGAACACTGAAGCTTTCTTT. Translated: CASSPAGALNTEAFF.